Reported below is one T cell receptor beta chain. Time point defined: patch test 1, 2 weeks after DPC sensitization. Treatment reported: therapeutic diphenylcyclopropenone sensitization with weekly scalp DPC. The J segment lost 0 bases and the V segment lost 2 bases, leaving 7 bases of the junction unmatched. The CDR3 runs to 16 residues. Germline CDR1 is MDHEN and CDR2 is SYDVKM. This entry is derived from a study of human T cells and chemical hapten exposure. Overall study context: Patients, mostly women, had alopecia areata, alopecia totalis or alopecia universalis.

Via MiXCR, TCRdb re-called the RACE reads, giving one row per CDR3 protein. The table lists 95,000 to 100,000 distinct CDR3 sequences, approximately 13% of them singletons, with 2.1% in the top ten. The receptor was derived from a middle-aged woman with alopecia areata. Some clones in this sample may be carry-over from other donors' samples. The sample here was whole blood, taken in connection with sensitization to the hapten diphenylcyclopropenone (DPC). The J gene is TRBJ2-7, the V gene TRBV28, with TRBD1 matching 7 bases. CDR3 nucleotides: TGTGCCAGCAGTTTAGCCGGGACAGCTAACTCCTACGAGCAGTACTTC. This translates into CASSLAGTANSYEQYF.